This T cell receptor (beta chain) was documented in a study of blood T cell repertoires in COVID-19. The overall study: Whether acute or convalescent, the COVID-19 samples came from the United States, Italy and Spain. T cells, B-cell-depleted T cells, or PBMCs provided the cDNA or gDNA that served as material.

This clone was found once. This sample includes further DNA sequences coding for the same CDR3. Original analysis: Reference gene primers were amplified, and this amplification served to estimate nucleated cell counts. Generated by immunoSEQ multiplex PCR, the TCRdb table keeps only in-frame clones and is missing some. The V and J calls and clone size come from that table; D and trimming were worked out from the DNA. The table has some 56,000 clones, 80% to 85% seen once. V was shortened by 7 bases and J by 2 bases, with 11 bases between the two germline ends. The CDR3 has 14 residues. The germline CDR1 and CDR2 sequences are KGHDR and SFDVKD.

Sequenced: peripheral blood. The sequence derives from a woman older than 75 with acute or convalescent COVID-19. This chain links TRBV24-1 with TRBJ1-5; possibly TRBD1 for D (6 bases). The CDR3, as DNA: TGTGCCACCAGCAGGGGAGGGGGCAATCAGCCCCAGCATTTT. It yields the protein CATSRGGGNQPQHF.